Below, 12 T cell receptor beta chains from the same sample are listed, as sequenced in a study of control samples from healthy donors and cancer patients. Method: immunoSEQ multiplex PCR; TCRdb's copy keeps in-frame clones and lacks some. The table lists about 120,000 clones, about 90% of them singletons. The sample was blood. These TCRs come from a man in his fifties in good health.

Notes on this clone: The same CDR3 is also encoded by other DNA sequences in this sample. The rearrangement uses TRBV20-1 and TRBJ1-5, with 9 bases lining up with TRBD1. From germline, CDR1 is DFQATT and CDR2 SNEGSKA (reference sequence). The CDR3 is made up of 18 amino acids. J gave up 7 bases and V 3 bases, and 19 bases lay outside the gene matches. CDR3 nucleotide sequence: TGCAGTGCTAGTGCCGTTGGAGGGGACAGGGTGGGGGGGCAGCCCCAGCATTTT. Amino acid sequence: CSASAVGGDRVGGQPQHF.

The chain joins TRBV20-1 to TRBJ2-5; D not resolved. The CDR3 sequence is 10 residues long. CDR1 DFQATT and CDR2 SNEGSKA come from the germline V gene (reference sequence). V lost 2 bases, J lost 5 bases, and 3 bases lay in between. CDR3 loop: CSARRETQYF. The CDR3 DNA sequence: TGCAGTGCTAGACGGGAGACCCAGTACTTC.

This chain joins TRBV2 and TRBJ2-2, with D perhaps matching TRBD1 or TRBD2 (5 bases each). Germline values: CDR1 SNHLY, CDR2 FYNNEI. The CDR3 is made up of 15 amino acids. V was trimmed by 4 bases and J by 1 base, leaving 10 bases between them. Here the CDR3 DNA reads TGTGCCAGCAGTGGGGGACGTTTGAACACCGGGGAGCTGTTTTTT. Protein sequence: CASSGGRLNTGELFF. Drawing the rest from reference TRBV2 and TRBJ2-2, the complete variable domain is EPEVTQTPSHQVTQMGQEVILRCVPISNHLYFYWYRQILGQKVEFLVSFYNNEISEKSEIFDDQFSVERPDGSNFTLKIRSTKLEDSAMYFCASSGGRLNTGELFFGEGSRLTVL.

DNA for the CDR3: TGTGCCAGCTCACGTTTAATAGGGGACAATGAGCAGTTCTTC. Its protein product is CASSRLIGDNEQFF. The chain is built from TRBV18 and TRBJ2-1, with D possibly matching TRBD1 (5 bases). In germline, CDR1 is KGHSH, CDR2 LQKENI. V was cut by 4 bases and J by 5 bases, with 12 bases left in between. This CDR3 spans 14 amino acids. Based on the CDR3 plus reference TRBV18 and TRBJ2-1, the full variable domain is NAGVMQNPRHLVRRRGQEARLRCSPMKGHSHVYWYRQLPEEGLKFMVYLQKENIIDESGMPKERFSAEFPKEGPSILRIQQVVRGDSAAYFCASSRLIGDNEQFFGPGTRLTVL.

This chain uses TRBV6-5 with TRBJ2-1; 9 nucleotides agree with TRBD2. Germline CDR1 reads MNHEY; CDR2 reads SVGAGI. The ends lost 7 bases at V and 8 bases at J; junction bases unmatched: 6. This CDR3 has 13 residues. The CDR3 nucleotides are TGTGCCAGCACGCGCGGGGGGGCCTATGAGCAGTTCTTC. It specifies CASTRGGAYEQFF.

This rearrangement joins TRBV14 to TRBJ1-4; TRBD1 matches at 9 bases. Germline V gene data show CDR1 as SGHDN and CDR2 as FVKESK. This CDR3 spans 16 amino acids. V lost 2 bases and J lost 6; bases outside the gene matches: 7. The CDR3 loop reads CASSQFPGQGHEKLFF. The CDR3, as DNA: TGTGCCAGCAGCCAATTCCCGGGACAGGGCCATGAAAAACTGTTTTTT.

The chain is built from TRBV6-2 or TRBV6-3 and TRBJ1-5; D not certain. Trimming took 1 base from V and 0 from J, leaving 4 bases between them. The CDR3 loop spans 14 amino acids. Germline V gene lookup returns CDR1 MNHEY and CDR2 SVGEGT. The chain's CDR3 is CASSYFDSNQPQHF. Here the CDR3 DNA reads TGTGCCAGCAGTTACTTTGATAGCAATCAGCCCCAGCATTTT.

The gene calls are TRBV7-2 and TRBJ1-2; D may be TRBD1 (6 bases). Trimming shortened V by 1 base and J by 4 bases, and 13 bases separated the two germline ends. The length of the CDR3 is 15 residues. Germline CDR1 is SGHTA and CDR2 is FQGNSA. CDR3: CASSLDQGLGYGYTF. For the CDR3, the DNA is TGTGCCAGCAGCTTAGACCAGGGGCTCGGCTATGGCTACACCTTC.

This chain links TRBV20-1 with TRBJ2-3; 8 nucleotides agree with TRBD1. Germline V CDR1 and CDR2: DFQATT, SNEGSKA (reference sequence). V trimming: 3 bases; J trimming: 2 bases; junction bases outside the gene matches: 7. The CDR3 covers 15 residues. CDR3 region: CSASLRQGPTDTQYF. CDR3 bases: TGCAGTGCTAGTTTACGACAGGGGCCCACAGATACGCAGTATTTT.

The J gene is TRBJ2-7, the V gene TRBV5-1, with D possibly matching TRBD1 (6 bases). The V and J ends lost 3 bases and 4 bases respectively, with 8 bases between them. The CDR3 extends over 12 amino acids. Germline-derived CDR1 and CDR2 are SGHRS and YFSETQ. The CDR3 DNA sequence: TGCGCCAGCAGCTCGACAGGTTACGAGCAGTACTTC. This gives the protein CASSSTGYEQYF.

V and J are TRBV5-1 and TRBJ2-5, with D unclear. CDR3 length: 14 residues. V shed 3 bases and J shed 1 base, with 10 bases lying between them. Looked up from germline, CDR1 is SGHRS and CDR2 is YFSETQ. Here the CDR3 DNA reads TGCGCCAGCAGCTCCAAGGGTACCCAAGAGACCCAGTACTTC. Its translation: CASSSKGTQETQYF.

A single count supports this clone. This rearrangement joins TRBV5-6 to TRBJ1-5, with no clear D. Germline V lookup: CDR1 SGHDT, CDR2 YYEEEE. Trimming pared 2 bases from V and 3 bases from J, leaving 3 bases between. This CDR3 has 12 residues. The DNA of the CDR3 is TGTGCCAGCAGCTTCAACAATCAGCCCCAGCATTTT. Encoded protein: CASSFNNQPQHF. Drawing the rest from reference TRBV5-6 and TRBJ1-5, the complete variable domain is DAGVTQSPTHLIKTRGQQVTLRCSPKSGHDTVSWYQQALGQGPQFIFQYYEEEERQRGNFPDRFSGHQFPNYSSELNVNALLLGDSALYLCASSFNNQPQHFGDGTRLSIL.